These 9 T cell receptor beta chains came from one sample sequenced in a study of graft-versus-host responses after intestinal transplantation. TCRdb's copy holds only in-frame clones and misses some; the assay was immunoSEQ multiplex PCR. The sample records 84,000 or so clones, roughly 80% being singletons. These TCRs' antigens remain unknown. Sequences were derived from unstimulated CD4+ T cells sorted from spleen or lymph node cells, sampled before intestinal transplant. Receptors originate from a human donor who received an intestinal transplant.

This clone was found once. The J gene is TRBJ2-2, the V gene TRBV5-1, with 11 bases that match TRBD1. Germline V gene data show CDR1 as SGHRS and CDR2 as YFSETQ. There are 16 residues in the CDR3. V lost 2 bases, J lost 5 bases, and 5 bases stayed unmatched. In nucleotides, the CDR3 is TGCGCCAGCAGCTTAAGGACAGGGGGCGAGACCGGGGAGCTGTTTTTT. Encoded protein: CASSLRTGGETGELFF.

The table lists this clone with a few counts. The rearrangement links TRBV5-1 to TRBJ1-5; D uncertain. This CDR3 region has 15 residues. Germline CDR1 SGHRS, CDR2 YFSETQ. Trimming pared 3 bases from V and 2 bases from J, leaving 12 bases between. The CDR3 DNA sequence: TGCGCCAGCAGCTCGCCCGAAAGAGGCAATCAGCCCCAGCATTTT. Amino acid sequence: CASSSPERGNQPQHF.

This clone has more than one count but fewer than ten. The CDR3 region is CASRWTGQDYGYTF. The CDR3 DNA follows: TGTGCCAGCAGGTGGACAGGCCAGGACTATGGCTACACCTTC. V gene TRBV5-6 combines with J gene TRBJ1-2, with 7 bases that match TRBD1. Trimming cost V 5 bases and J 3 bases; bases outside gene matches: 7. Germline V gene sequence: CDR1 SGHDT, CDR2 YYEEEE. The CDR3 is 14 amino acids.

Only one count was recorded for this clone. The chain is built from TRBV2 and TRBJ2-1; 11 nucleotides align to TRBD2. Germline CDR1 and CDR2: SNHLY and FYNNEI. V gave up 5 bases and J gave up 9 bases; unmatched junction bases: 9. This CDR3 is 15 amino acids long. The CDR3: CASSYTSGSAIEQFF. CDR3 nucleotides: TGTGCCAGCAGTTACACTAGCGGGAGTGCGATTGAGCAGTTCTTC.

The J gene is TRBJ1-6, the V gene TRBV9; D possibly corresponds to TRBD1 (6 bases). This CDR3 comprises 15 residues. Germline lookup yields CDR1 SGDLS and CDR2 YYNGEE. Trimming removed 1 base at V and 6 bases at J, with 11 bases between. CDR3 amino acids: CASSVSGGFNSPLHF. The CDR3, as DNA: TGTGCCAGCAGCGTATCGGGGGGCTTTAATTCACCCCTCCACTTT.

The chain combines TRBV4-1 with TRBJ2-7; no firm D call. Germline V gene sequence: CDR1 MGHRA, CDR2 YSYEKL. The CDR3 has 14 amino acids. V was trimmed by 0 bases and J by 4 bases, leaving 10 bases between them. DNA of the CDR3: TGCGCCAGCAGCCAAGAGAGTTTCGGTTACGAGCAGTACTTC. The encoded protein is CASSQESFGYEQYF.

V and J are TRBV7-6 and TRBJ2-1; possibly TRBD2 for D (6 bases). The germline V gene has CDR1 SGHVS and CDR2 FNYEAQ. The CDR3 has 16 residues. Trimming took 0 bases from V and 6 from J, leaving 15 bases between them. CDR3 residues: CASSLAGGLRGNEQFF. The CDR3, as DNA: TGTGCCAGCAGCTTAGCGGGAGGACTAAGAGGCAATGAGCAGTTCTTC.

The chain employs TRBV6-1 and TRBJ1-1; possibly TRBD1 for D (5 bases). The CDR3 is made up of 16 amino acids. CDR1 is MNHNS, CDR2 SASEGT, per germline. The V and J ends lost 2 bases and 4 bases respectively, with 17 bases between them. In DNA form, the CDR3 reads TGTGCCAGCAGTGAATTAGCCAGGGAGGTTGGCACTGAAGCTTTCTTT. Protein product: CASSELAREVGTEAFF.

The V and J genes are TRBV9 and TRBJ2-7; 7 positions agree with TRBD1. The CDR3 spans 14 residues. J gave up 2 bases and V 4 bases, and 6 bases lay outside the gene matches. The germline CDR1 and CDR2 sequences are SGDLS and YYNGEE. CDR3 in amino acids: CASSSGTVTYEQYF. The CDR3 nucleotides read TGTGCCAGCAGCTCCGGGACAGTTACCTACGAGCAGTACTTC.